The 17 T cell receptor beta chains below come from one sample, sequenced in a study of CD8+ T cells in alopecia areata. Following RNA extraction, reverse transcription yielded cDNA that acted as the sequencing template. Sequencing was performed with immunoSEQ multiplex PCR; in TCRdb, only in-frame clones are kept and a portion is missing. The sample includes around 140,000 clones, about 51% of them seen just once. The material was CD4+ T cells sorted from blood, obtained at week 0. These receptors were taken from a human donor with alopecia areata.

This chain joins TRBV11-2 and TRBJ2-4, with 8 bases that match TRBD1. V dropped 5 bases and J dropped 8; count of bases not matched to a gene: 8. Germline assignment: CDR1 SGHAT and CDR2 FQNNGV. The CDR3 spans 14 residues. The CDR3 DNA sequence: TGTGCCAGCAGCCCGGACAGGGCTTCGGACATTCAGTACTTC. This translates into CASSPDRASDIQYF.

There are a few counts of this clone. The V call is TRBV2, the J call TRBJ1-5; D is ambiguous. CDR3 length equals 14 residues. Trimming shortened V by 1 base and J by 6 bases, and 10 bases separated the two germline ends. CDR1 is SNHLY and CDR2 is FYNNEI in the germline V gene. CDR3 bases: TGTGCCAGCAGTGAAGGGGGTCAAGCTCAGCCCCAGCATTTT. This gives the protein CASSEGGQAQPQHF.

This sequence joins TRBV29-1 and TRBJ1-2; TRBD1 aligns across 10 bases. Per germline, CDR1 SQVTM and CDR2 ANQGSEA. V trimming: 4 bases; J trimming: 8 bases; junction bases outside the gene matches: 7. CDR3 length: 13 amino acids. The CDR3 DNA sequence: TGCAGCGTTGCGAAAGACAGGGGGCTAGGCTACACCTTC. The encoded protein is CSVAKDRGLGYTF.

The chain recombines TRBV29-1 with TRBJ2-1; TRBD1 agrees at 9 bases. Germline V gene lookup returns CDR1 SQVTM and CDR2 ANQGSEA. V shed 4 bases, J shed 2 bases, and the junction held 3 bases outside the gene matches. CDR3 length: 14 residues. The CDR3 protein is CSVGRQGAYNEQFF. CDR3 nucleotide sequence: TGCAGCGTTGGTCGACAGGGGGCCTACAATGAGCAGTTCTTC.

The V gene is TRBV30, the J gene TRBJ2-1, with TRBD2 matching 10 bases. The V and J ends lost 2 bases and 4 bases, in that order; junction bases with no gene match: 8. The V gene's germline CDR1 is GTSNPN and CDR2 SVGIG (reference sequence). The CDR3 sequence is 16 residues long. The CDR3, as DNA: TGTGCCTGGAGTACAGCTAGCGGGAGTTCTTACAATGAGCAGTTCTTC. It is translated as CAWSTASGSSYNEQFF.

The chain links TRBV7-2 to TRBJ2-1; 12 bases map to TRBD2. The CDR3 covers 15 residues. CDR1 SGHTA and CDR2 FQGNSA come from the germline V gene. V shed 5 bases and J 6 bases; nucleotides not matched to a gene: 5. CDR3 amino acids: CASSTELAGGNEQFF. CDR3 nucleotides: TGTGCCAGCAGCACAGAACTAGCGGGAGGCAATGAGCAGTTCTTC.

The chain couples TRBV30 to TRBJ1-4; D ambiguous. CDR1 and CDR2 from the germline V gene are GTSNPN and SVGIG (reference sequence). Trimming pared 4 bases from V and 2 bases from J, leaving 8 bases between. CDR3 size: 13 residues. The CDR3 DNA follows: TGTGCCTGGACCCGGTTGACTAATGAAAAACTGTTTTTT. Residues: CAWTRLTNEKLFF.

This chain connects TRBV27 to TRBJ1-2; D gene unclear. This CDR3 contains 15 residues. Germline lookup yields CDR1 MNHEY and CDR2 SMNVEV (reference sequence). V was pared by 6 bases and J by 4 bases, with 18 bases between. The CDR3 coding sequence is TGTGCCAGCAGACTATTCACGGGCGCCGGCTATGGCTACACCTTC. Translation: CASRLFTGAGYGYTF.

The chain links TRBV30 to TRBJ1-4, with D hard to call. CDR3 length equals 14 residues. V gave up 5 bases and J gave up 0 bases, with 10 bases separating them. CDR1 is GTSNPN and CDR2 is SVGIG in the germline V gene (reference sequence). CDR3 in DNA: TGTGCCTGGGAGAACGGGGCAACTAATGAAAAACTGTTTTTT. As protein: CAWENGATNEKLFF.

J is TRBJ2-3 and V is TRBV5-1; D is possibly TRBD2 (5 bases). Deletions cut 1 base from V and 1 base from J, with 7 bases between. The germline gives CDR1 SGHRS, CDR2 YFSETQ. The CDR3 consists of 14 residues. The CDR3 is CASSLWTGTDTQYF. In nucleotides, the CDR3 is TGCGCCAGCAGCTTGTGGACTGGCACAGATACGCAGTATTTT.

The rearrangement links TRBV7-2 to TRBJ1-3; D gene unclear. Germline CDR1 SGHTA, CDR2 FQGNSA. The CDR3 runs 14 residues. V gave up 6 bases and J gave up 0 bases, with 9 bases separating them. The CDR3 coding sequence is TGTGCCAGCAGTAACTCCGCCTCTGGAAACACCATATATTTT. Translation gives CASSNSASGNTIYF. Variable domain in full (rest from reference TRBV7-2 and TRBJ1-3): GAGVSQSPSNKVTEKGKDVELRCDPISGHTALYWYRQSLGQGLEFLIYFQGNSAPDKSGLPSDRFSAERTGGSVSTLTIQRTQQEDSAVYLCASSNSASGNTIYFGEGSWLTVV.

The chain combines TRBV11-2 with TRBJ2-3; 7 bases are shared with TRBD2. The J segment lost 0 bases and the V segment lost 5 bases, leaving 5 bases of the junction unmatched. CDR3 size: 15 residues. Germline CDR1 is SGHAT and CDR2 is FQNNGV. The CDR3 loop reads CASSPSGTSTDTQYF. In DNA, the CDR3 is TGTGCCAGCAGCCCCAGCGGGACTAGCACAGATACGCAGTATTTT.

The V and J genes are TRBV25-1 and TRBJ2-5; D unresolved. Trimming took off 7 bases at V and 2 bases at J, with 2 bases between the two ends. CDR1 is MGHDK, CDR2 SYGVNS, per germline. The CDR3 length is 10 residues. The CDR3 sequence is CASIQETQYF. CDR3 in DNA: TGTGCCAGCATTCAAGAGACCCAGTACTTC.

This clone was detected a few times. V gene TRBV7-2 combines with J gene TRBJ2-4; 10 bases align to TRBD1. V trimming: 0 bases; J trimming: 7 bases; junction bases outside the gene matches: 3. The CDR3 loop spans 15 amino acids. Per the germline V gene, CDR1 is SGHTA and CDR2 is FQGNSA. CDR3 nucleotides: TGTGCCAGCAGCTTAGCAGGGACAGGGGTGAACATTCAGTACTTC. Its protein is CASSLAGTGVNIQYF.

CDR3 coding DNA: TGTGCCTCTGGGCGGACAGGGTCGGTGGAGACCCAGTACTTC. Translated, it gives CASGRTGSVETQYF. This chain uses TRBV11-2 with TRBJ2-5; TRBD1 agrees at 8 bases. From germline, CDR1 is SGHAT and CDR2 FQNNGV. J gave up 5 bases and V 11 bases, and 13 bases lay outside the gene matches. CDR3 length: 14 residues.

This clone came up a few times. This chain joins TRBV29-1 and TRBJ2-3; D possibly corresponds to TRBD1 (6 bases). Germline CDR1 and CDR2: SQVTM and ANQGSEA. The CDR3 runs to 13 residues. Trimming stripped 6 bases from V and 3 bases from J, with 13 bases between. CDR3 bases: TGCAGCGTCGAGACAGGAACTACAGATACGCAGTATTTT. Protein sequence: CSVETGTTDTQYF.

This chain connects TRBV29-1 to TRBJ2-7; no definite D call. The V end lost 4 bases, the J end lost 2 bases, and 9 bases lay between the germline ends. The germline V gene encodes CDR1 SQVTM and CDR2 ANQGSEA. The CDR3 has 12 residues. CDR3 protein: CSVGRYPYEQYF. The CDR3 DNA follows: TGCAGCGTTGGACGATATCCCTACGAGCAGTACTTC.